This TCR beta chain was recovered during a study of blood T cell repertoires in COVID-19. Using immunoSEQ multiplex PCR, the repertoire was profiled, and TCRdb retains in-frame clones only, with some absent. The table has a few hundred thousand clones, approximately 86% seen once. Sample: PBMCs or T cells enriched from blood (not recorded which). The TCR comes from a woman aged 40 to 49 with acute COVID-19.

CDR3 protein: CASSLPGINYGYTF. The DNA of the CDR3 is TGTGCCAGCAGCTTGCCGGGGATAAACTATGGCTACACCTTC. The J gene is TRBJ1-2, the V gene TRBV5-4; D is undetermined. CDR1 is SGHNT, CDR2 YYREEE, per germline (reference sequence). The V gene lost 1 base and the J gene lost 2 bases, with 9 bases spanning the gap. CDR3 length: 14 residues.